Detailed here is one T cell receptor (beta chain). The sample comes from a study of blood T cell repertoires in COVID-19. Study context: Sources were T cells, B-cell-depleted T cells, or PBMCs; the material itself was cDNA or gDNA.

The germline CDR1 and CDR2 sequences are SEHNR and FQNEAQ (reference sequence). J lost 1 base, V lost 6 bases, and 8 bases had no gene match. The CDR3 has 15 residues. Study processing details: From reference gene primer amplification, estimates of nucleated cell counts were derived. Repertoires were generated with immunoSEQ multiplex PCR, while TCRdb's copy carries only in-frame clones and drops some. That table supplies the V and J calls and clone size; D and trimming were determined from the DNA. The sample comprises approximately 75,000 clones, 75% to 90% of which are singletons, and around 0.6% rests with the top ten.

The chain combines TRBV7-9 with TRBJ1-2; 7 positions match TRBD1. The sequenced material came from peripheral blood. The receptor was isolated from a man aged 60 to 69 with acute or convalescent COVID-19. CDR3 in DNA: TGTGCCAGCAGTTCAGGGGACAGAGTTAACTATGGCTACACCTTC. Protein product: CASSSGDRVNYGYTF.